The 27 T cell receptor beta chains below come from one sample, sequenced in a study of cytomegalovirus exposure and HLA in healthy donors. With 60 Vbeta and 13 Jbeta primers, the PCR was carried out. Libraries were prepared by immunoSEQ multiplex PCR; TCRdb keeps only in-frame clonotypes and omits some of them. The sample table includes tens of thousands of clones. Material: PBMCs. These TCRs come from a woman aged 60-75 years in good health and CMV-seronegative.

The chain recombines TRBV28 with TRBJ2-2, with 12 positions matching TRBD2. The CDR3 is 16 amino acids. Germline values: CDR1 MDHEN, CDR2 SYDVKM. J gave up 3 bases and V 4 bases, and 3 bases lay outside the gene matches. CDR3 nucleotides: TGTGCCAGCAGTTCAGGGACTAGCGGGTACACCGGGGAGCTGTTTTTT. Protein product: CASSSGTSGYTGELFF.

The chain carries TRBV7-9 and TRBJ2-1; 9 nucleotides agree with TRBD2. This CDR3 is 14 amino acids long. Germline CDR1 reads SEHNR; CDR2 reads FQNEAQ (reference sequence). V shed 2 bases and J 9 bases; nucleotides not matched to a gene: 5. CDR3 coding DNA: TGTGCCAGCAGCTTAATGACTAGCGGCAGTGAGCAGTTCTTC. It is translated as CASSLMTSGSEQFF.

The chain joins TRBV10-2 to TRBJ1-2, with D possibly TRBD1 on 5 matching bases. Germline CDR1 and CDR2: WSHSY and SAAADI. V was trimmed by 8 bases and J by 3 bases, leaving 13 bases between them. The CDR3 length is 13 residues. CDR3 nucleotide sequence: TGCGCCAGCCAAATGGGGGGAGACTATGGCTACACCTTC. It codes for CASQMGGDYGYTF.

The CDR3 nucleotides are TGTGCCATCAGTGAAGAACGGGGTCTAGCGGGATACGAGCAGTACTTC. Its translation is CAISEERGLAGYEQYF. V gene TRBV10-3 combines with J gene TRBJ2-7, with TRBD2 matching over 9 bases. V lost 3 bases, J lost 4 bases, and 10 bases stayed unmatched. The V gene's germline CDR1 is ENHRY and CDR2 SYGVKD. CDR3 length: 16 amino acids.

J is TRBJ2-1 and V is TRBV5-1, with TRBD2 matching over 8 bases. Germline V gives CDR1 SGHRS, CDR2 YFSETQ. Trimming cost V 4 bases and J 3 bases; bases outside gene matches: 3. This CDR3 has 14 residues. Here the CDR3 reads CASSSSGDYNEQFF. The CDR3 coding sequence is TGCGCCAGCAGCAGTAGCGGGGACTACAATGAGCAGTTCTTC.

This chain connects TRBV11-2 to TRBJ2-1; 8 bases fit TRBD2. CDR1 and CDR2 from the germline V gene are SGHAT and FQNNGV. V was clipped by 5 bases and J by 6 bases; unmatched bases: 6. CDR3 length: 14 residues. This chain's CDR3 is CASSPTAGGNEQFF. For the CDR3, the DNA is TGTGCCAGCAGCCCCACCGCGGGAGGCAATGAGCAGTTCTTC.

CDR3 in DNA: TGTGCCAGCAGCCTCACGGGAGGCTACGAGCAGTACTTC. It codes for CASSLTGGYEQYF. This chain joins TRBV7-9 and TRBJ2-7, with 7 bases identical to TRBD2. Germline values: CDR1 SEHNR, CDR2 FQNEAQ (reference sequence). The trim removed 5 bases at V and 3 bases at J, leaving 4 bases unmatched. This CDR3 comprises 13 residues. The entire variable domain, with the rest obtained from reference TRBV7-9 and TRBJ2-7, is as follows: DTGVSQNPRHKITKRGQNVTFRCDPISEHNRLYWYRQTLGQGPEFLTYFQNEAQLEKSRLLSDRFSAERPKGSFSTLEIQRTEQGDSAMYLCASSLTGGYEQYFGPGTRLTVT.

V gene TRBV2 combines with J gene TRBJ2-1; 7 bases map to TRBD2. Unmatched junction bases numbered 9, after V lost 7 bases and J lost 9 bases. CDR3 length: 13 amino acids. Germline lookup yields CDR1 SNHLY and CDR2 FYNNEI. CDR3 sequence (DNA): TGTGCCAGCAAGGCCTTCAGCGGGGCTGAGCAGTTCTTC. Amino acids: CASKAFSGAEQFF.

This CDR3 reads CASSLAVFSGSYNEQFF. In DNA form, the CDR3 reads TGTGCCAGCAGCTTAGCGGTTTTTAGCGGATCCTACAATGAGCAGTTCTTC. This chain joins TRBV7-2 and TRBJ2-1, with D perhaps matching TRBD2 (6 bases). Germline CDR1 and CDR2: SGHTA and FQGNSA. The germline V and J ends were trimmed by 0 bases and 1 base, with 13 bases remaining between them. This CDR3 spans 17 amino acids.

This chain links TRBV7-2 with TRBJ2-1; 7 nucleotides line up with TRBD1. Losses at the gene ends were 5 bases for V and 1 base for J; bases not matched to a gene: 5. This CDR3 has 15 amino acids. Per germline, CDR1 SGHTA and CDR2 FQGNSA. CDR3 residues: CASSPGGVSYNEQFF. The CDR3, as DNA: TGTGCCAGCAGCCCAGGGGGAGTTTCCTACAATGAGCAGTTCTTC.

The chain links TRBV18 to TRBJ1-3; D is perhaps TRBD1 (5 bases). In germline, CDR1 is KGHSH, CDR2 LQKENI. The CDR3 spans 15 residues. The V gene lost 1 base and the J gene lost 2 bases, with 9 bases spanning the gap. This CDR3 is CASSPLGGTGNTIYF. The CDR3 DNA reads as TGTGCCAGCTCACCACTGGGGGGTACTGGAAACACCATATATTTT. Supplemented by reference TRBV18 and TRBJ1-3, the full variable domain reads NAGVMQNPRHLVRRRGQEARLRCSPMKGHSHVYWYRQLPEEGLKFMVYLQKENIIDESGMPKERFSAEFPKEGPSILRIQQVVRGDSAAYFCASSPLGGTGNTIYFGEGSWLTVV.

This CDR3 reads CASSMQGQGGTYEQYF. In nucleotides, the CDR3 is TGTGCCAGTAGTATGCAGGGACAGGGGGGGACCTACGAGCAGTACTTC. The rearrangement joins TRBV19 to TRBJ2-7; TRBD1 matches 11 bases. The CDR3 runs to 16 residues. CDR1 and CDR2 (germline): LNHDA, SQIVND (reference sequence). After removal of 3 bases from V and 2 bases from J, the junction contained 6 bases not matched to a gene.

The rearrangement links TRBV5-8 to TRBJ1-4; D unclear. The CDR3 has 15 residues. Per the germline V gene, CDR1 is SGHTS and CDR2 is YDEGEE. The V and J ends lost 4 bases and 0 bases respectively, with 10 bases between them. The CDR3 nucleotides are TGTGCCAGCAGCCGCGGGGTGGCAACTAATGAAAAACTGTTTTTT. This gives the protein CASSRGVATNEKLFF.

The chain links TRBV28 to TRBJ2-2; D unresolved. CDR1 is MDHEN and CDR2 is SYDVKM in the germline V gene. Trimming removed 7 bases from V and 6 bases from J, with 15 bases in between. This CDR3 spans 14 amino acids. CDR3 region: CASTRVSPPGELFF. CDR3 nucleotides: TGTGCCAGCACCCGGGTCTCGCCCCCCGGGGAGCTGTTTTTT.

The V call is TRBV12-2, the J call TRBJ2-7; TRBD1, the table's D call, lacks a check against the DNA. TRBV12-2 is annotated as a pseudogene. The CDR3 consists of 15 residues. CDR3 coding DNA: TGTGCAAGTCGCTTAGACGGACAGGGGGCCTACGAGCAGTACTTC. It is translated as CASRLDGQGAYEQYF.

This chain joins TRBV5-6 and TRBJ2-1; 8 bases match TRBD2. The CDR3 runs to 17 residues. Germline assignment: CDR1 SGHDT and CDR2 YYEEEE. V shed 4 bases and J 1 base; nucleotides not matched to a gene: 10. The CDR3 DNA is TGTGCCAGCAGCCTGGCTATACTAGCGGATTCCTACAATGAGCAGTTCTTC. Translation gives CASSLAILADSYNEQFF.

V and J are TRBV6-5 and TRBJ2-5, with 9 bases matching TRBD2. Per germline, CDR1 MNHEY and CDR2 SVGAGI. Trimming cost V 4 bases and J 5 bases; bases outside gene matches: 11. The CDR3 covers 16 residues. The CDR3 region has the DNA TGTGCCAGCAGTTTCCCCTCGGGACTAGCTTCTGAGACCCAGTACTTC. Residues: CASSFPSGLASETQYF.

The chain carries TRBV2 and TRBJ2-7, with TRBD2 matching over 11 bases. V gave up 6 bases and J gave up 4 bases; unmatched junction bases: 5. Germline CDR1 is SNHLY and CDR2 is FYNNEI. The CDR3 has 14 amino acids. CDR3 protein: CASRVTSGKYEQYF. CDR3 DNA sequence: TGTGCCAGCAGGGTGACTAGCGGGAAATACGAGCAGTACTTC.

This chain uses TRBV6-5 with TRBJ1-4; D unclear. The germline V and J ends were trimmed by 0 bases and 7 bases, with 15 bases remaining between them. The CDR3 has 16 amino acids. Looked up from germline, CDR1 is MNHEY and CDR2 is SVGAGI. Here the CDR3 DNA reads TGTGCCAGCAGTTACTCGAATGCGGGCGGCGGTGAAAAACTGTTTTTT. This encodes CASSYSNAGGGEKLFF.

The chain links TRBV18 to TRBJ1-6, with 10 bases matching TRBD1. Germline assignment: CDR1 KGHSH and CDR2 LQKENI. The CDR3 runs to 15 residues. The ends lost 2 bases at V and 10 bases at J; junction bases unmatched: 5. Written as DNA, the CDR3 is TGTGCCAGCTCACCATACGGGACAGGGGAATCACCCCTCCACTTT. Encoded protein: CASSPYGTGESPLHF.

This chain joins TRBV19 and TRBJ1-5, with TRBD1 matching 8 bases. Germline trimming cut 3 bases from V and 4 bases from J; bases unmatched to any gene: 11. CDR1 LNHDA and CDR2 SQIVND come from the germline V gene (reference sequence). CDR3 length: 17 amino acids. The CDR3 DNA follows: TGTGCCAGTAGTATCCTCCAGGGGGCCACTCCAAATCAGCCCCAGCATTTT. This gives the protein CASSILQGATPNQPQHF.

The chain combines TRBV11-1 with TRBJ2-3; perhaps TRBD1 as D (5 bases). With 3 bases removed from V and 2 bases from J, the gap between germline ends came to 9 bases. Germline assignment: CDR1 SGHAT and CDR2 FQDESV (reference sequence). This CDR3 region has 14 residues. CDR3 nucleotide sequence: TGTGCCAGCAGCTTCCAGGGATACACAGATACGCAGTATTTT. Translated: CASSFQGYTDTQYF.

The V call is TRBV5-6, the J call TRBJ2-7; D unclear. V was trimmed by 4 bases and J by 1 base, leaving 15 bases between them. CDR3 size: 15 residues. Germline assignment: CDR1 SGHDT and CDR2 YYEEEE. The CDR3 reads CASSPSGRLSYEQYF. Here the CDR3 DNA reads TGTGCCAGCAGCCCATCAGGTCGTCTATCCTACGAGCAGTACTTC.

The chain couples TRBV6-6 to TRBJ2-7; a weak D match, TRBD2 (6 bases). Germline V gene data show CDR1 as MNHNY and CDR2 as SVGAGI (reference sequence). Between the trimmed V and J ends, which lost 5 bases and 6 bases, there was a span of 17 bases. This CDR3 is built from 14 residues. CDR3 sequence: CASSLPTSSFEQYF. DNA for the CDR3: TGTGCCAGCAGTCTCCCGACTAGTAGTTTCGAGCAGTACTTC.

The V and J genes are TRBV27 and TRBJ2-3; 8 bases fit TRBD2. The CDR3 covers 16 residues. The J segment lost 0 bases and the V segment lost 2 bases, leaving 4 bases of the junction unmatched. Germline CDR1 MNHEY, CDR2 SMNVEV (reference sequence). The CDR3 DNA reads TGTGCCAGCAGTTTAGGTGCTAGCGGGAGCACAGATACGCAGTATTTT. It specifies CASSLGASGSTDTQYF.

The chain joins TRBV27 to TRBJ2-3; D is possibly TRBD1 (8 bases). Germline CDR1 is MNHEY and CDR2 is SMNVEV (reference sequence). This CDR3 is built from 17 residues. V was pared by 4 bases and J by 4 bases, with 21 bases between. CDR3 sequence (DNA): TGTGCCAGCAGTTCCACCGCCTGGACAGGGAGGGCAGATACGCAGTATTTT. Its protein product is CASSSTAWTGRADTQYF.

The chain is built from TRBV18 and TRBJ1-3; 9 bases map to TRBD1. J lost 3 bases, V lost 2 bases, and 14 bases had no gene match. CDR3 length: 19 amino acids. Germline CDR1 is KGHSH and CDR2 is LQKENI. The CDR3 DNA reads TGTGCCAGCTCACCAAAACCGGGACAGGGAGTACAGTTTGGAAACACCATATATTTT. The encoded protein is CASSPKPGQGVQFGNTIYF.